A selection of T cell receptor beta chains follows, all from one sample in a study of Graves' ophthalmopathy and Graves' hyperthyroidism. From the multiplex PCR reads, TCRdb called clonotypes with MiXCR, one entry per CDR3 protein. The sample lists some 400,000 distinct CDR3 sequences; around 19% were seen once. Sequenced material: peripheral blood. The receptors come from a woman in her late teens or twenties with Graves' ophthalmopathy. Both conserved end residues are part of each CDR3. The order of the fields is D gene, J gene, V gene, clone size, CDR3 protein, CDR3 DNA. A D gene is named only where the DNA matches it firmly. Only some rows state a clone size, as once, few, many or a class for expanded clones.

NA,TRBJ1-1,TRBV27,many,CASSLSGDPEAFF,TGTGCCAGCAGTTTATCAGGGGACCCTGAAGCTTTCTTT
TRBD1,TRBJ1-6,TRBV30,many,CAWSFQQGSPLHF,TGTGCCTGGAGTTTTCAACAGGGGTCACCCCTCCACTTT
NA,TRBJ1-2,TRBV29-1,many,CSVEDFGRGGYGYTF,TGCAGCGTTGAAGATTTTGGCAGGGGAGGCTATGGCTACACCTTC
TRBD1,TRBJ2-7,TRBV4-3,NA,CASSRGTDAYEQYF,TGCGCCAGCAGCCGAGGGACAGATGCCTACGAGCAGTACTTC
NA,TRBJ2-7,TRBV5-4,many,CASSLGSKGAPTYEQYF,TGTGCCAGCAGCTTGGGAAGTAAGGGTGCGCCAACCTACGAGCAGTACTTC
TRBD1,TRBJ1-2,TRBV13,many,CASSLVPGQGAGGYTF,TGTGCCAGCAGTCTCGTCCCGGGACAGGGGGCGGGAGGCTACACCTTC
TRBD1,TRBJ1-2,TRBV6-1,few,CASNPDRGSGYTF,TGTGCCAGCAATCCAGACAGGGGAAGTGGCTACACCTTC
NA,TRBJ2-7,TRBV18,many,CASSPVNPNPEQYF,TGTGCCAGCTCACCCGTAAACCCGAACCCCGAGCAGTACTTC
TRBD1,TRBJ2-7,TRBV11-3,many,CASSLELGGIPYEQYF,TGTGCCAGCAGCTTAGAGCTAGGGGGCATACCCTACGAGCAGTACTTC
NA,TRBJ1-2,TRBV15,many,CATSNRASLLGGYTF,TGTGCCACCAGCAACAGGGCCTCTCTTCTTGGGGGCTACACCTTC
TRBD2,TRBJ2-7,TRBV5-1,NA,CASSLSSGSMNEQYF,TGCGCCAGCAGCTTGTCTAGCGGGAGCATGAACGAGCAGTACTTC
TRBD1,TRBJ1-1,TRBV29-1,many,CSGQGANFVEAFF,TGCAGCGGGCAGGGGGCGAACTTCGTTGAAGCTTTCTTT
NA,TRBJ2-5,TRBV10-2,many,CASSAGFVETQYF,TGCGCCAGCAGTGCAGGGTTTGTGGAGACCCAGTACTTC
NA,TRBJ2-7,TRBV28,many,CASSTLPGVEQYF,TGTGCCAGCAGCACCCTGCCCGGGGTCGAGCAGTACTTC
TRBD1,TRBJ1-5,TRBV6-5,NA,CASSFVGTGGPNQPQHF,TGTGCCAGCAGTTTCGTCGGGACAGGGGGCCCCAATCAGCCCCAGCATTTT
TRBD1,TRBJ2-5,TRBV29-1,many,CSVGRDRGMQETQYF,TGCAGCGTTGGTCGGGACAGGGGGATGCAAGAGACCCAGTACTTC
NA,TRBJ1-6,TRBV20-1,NA,CSASSPILTNSPLHF,TGCAGTGCTAGCTCCCCGATCCTAACAAATTCACCCCTCCACTTT
NA,TRBJ2-7,TRBV27,many,CASSLVRIETYEQYF,TGTGCCAGCAGTTTGGTCAGGATCGAAACCTACGAGCAGTACTTC
NA,TRBJ1-6,TRBV27,many,CASSPTGRNSPLHF,TGTGCCAGCAGTCCGACAGGTCGTAATTCACCCCTCCACTTT
NA,TRBJ1-1,TRBV27,many,CASSLTPRGAEAFF,TGTGCCAGCAGTTTGACTCCCCGGGGAGCTGAAGCTTTCTTT
NA,TRBJ1-1,TRBV27,NA,CASSLSPGTGTEAFF,TGTGCCAGCAGTTTATCGCCGGGGACGGGGACTGAAGCTTTCTTT
TRBD1,TRBJ2-2,TRBV28,many,CASSSRDRANTGELFF,TGTGCCAGCAGTTCTCGGGACAGGGCTAACACCGGGGAGCTGTTTTTT
TRBD1,TRBJ2-5,TRBV2,few,CARDRDRGDETQYF,TGTGCCAGAGACCGGGACAGGGGTGACGAGACCCAGTACTTC
NA,TRBJ1-1,TRBV5-1,many,CASSPDDLAGRVLNTEAFF,TGCGCCAGCAGCCCAGATGACCTGGCGGGGAGAGTTCTGAACACTGAAGCTTTCTTT
TRBD2,TRBJ2-5,TRBV7-2,NA,CASSSGGAWETQYF,TGTGCCAGCAGCAGCGGGGGGGCTTGGGAGACCCAGTACTTC
TRBD2,TRBJ2-6,TRBV29-1,many,CSVDKFGTSGSGANVLTF,TGCAGCGTTGATAAGTTTGGGACTAGCGGCTCTGGGGCCAACGTCCTGACTTTC
NA,TRBJ2-5,TRBV12-3/TRBV12-4,many,CASSLGGYETQYF,TGTGCCAGCAGTTTAGGGGGGTACGAGACCCAGTACTTC
NA,TRBJ2-5,TRBV18,many,CASSSSGSQETQYF,TGTGCCAGCTCGTCTTCGGGGTCCCAAGAGACCCAGTACTTC
NA,TRBJ1-1,TRBV7-2,many,CASSLYRELNTEAFF,TGTGCCAGCAGCCTATACAGGGAGCTGAACACTGAAGCTTTCTTT
NA,TRBJ2-5,TRBV19,many,CASSIADPGETQYF,TGTGCCAGTAGTATAGCAGACCCTGGGGAGACCCAGTACTTC
NA,TRBJ2-3,TRBV6-2/TRBV6-3,many,CASSLRNTDTQYF,TGTGCCAGCAGTTTACGGAACACAGATACGCAGTATTTT
TRBD1,TRBJ1-2,TRBV11-1,NA,CASSLTGEGWSYGYTF,TGTGCCAGCAGCCTGACAGGGGAGGGGTGGAGCTATGGCTACACCTTC
TRBD1,TRBJ2-5,TRBV20-1,NA,CSAGTGFGQETQYF,TGCAGTGCTGGGACAGGGTTTGGCCAAGAGACCCAGTACTTC
NA,TRBJ1-5,TRBV28,many,CASSSVSTANQPQHF,TGTGCCAGCAGTTCAGTATCCACGGCAAATCAGCCCCAGCATTTT
NA,TRBJ1-1,TRBV28,many,CASNLPPGPEAFF,TGTGCCAGCAACCTCCCCCCGGGGCCTGAAGCTTTCTTT
NA,TRBJ2-5,TRBV7-3,many,CASSSAGGQETQYF,TGTGCCAGCAGCTCCGCCGGGGGTCAAGAGACCCAGTACTTC